A selection of T cell receptor beta chains follows, all from one sample in a study of T cell responses to AZD1222 COVID-19 vaccine. Here immunoSEQ multiplex PCR was the method, and the copy in TCRdb shows in-frame clones only, minus some. The sample has around 120,000 clones, about 90% seen once; the top ten hold more than 7%. The source material was peripheral blood, sampled 28 days after the second AZD1222 dose. These TCRs come from an adult who received the AZD1222 COVID-19 vaccine. Both conserved end residues are part of each CDR3. Each record gives: V gene, D gene, clone size, J gene, CDR3 DNA, CDR3 protein. A D gene is named only where the DNA matches it firmly. Clone size is given for some rows only: seen once, a few or many times, or a class if the clone is expanded.

TRBV29-1	TRBD1	.	TRBJ2-1	TGCAGCGTTTCGGCTTTTGGGACAGGGGGCTACAATGAGCAGTTCTTC	CSVSAFGTGGYNEQFF
TRBV5-4	.	.	TRBJ2-7	TGTGCCAGCAGTTCACGGACAGCTGCCTACGAGCAGTACTTC	CASSSRTAAYEQYF
TRBV3-1/TRBV3-2	TRBD1	.	TRBJ1-4	TGTGCCAGCAGCCAAGATGCCGGGACAGGGAGTGAAAAACTGTTTTTT	CASSQDAGTGSEKLFF
TRBV5-1	.	.	TRBJ2-3	TGCGCCAGCAGCTTGGCCTTCTGGCCCGCGCCAGATACGCAGTATTTT	CASSLAFWPAPDTQYF
TRBV19	.	.	TRBJ1-5	TGTGCCAGCGTCGCTCGAGACGGCAATCAGCCCCAGCATTTT	CASVARDGNQPQHF
TRBV20-1	.	.	TRBJ2-1	TGCAGTGCTAGTCGGAGACTCGGGACCAACCTCAATGAGCAGTTCTTC	CSASRRLGTNLNEQFF
TRBV5-1	TRBD1	.	TRBJ2-7	TGCGCCAGCAGCACGGACAGGTCCTACGAGCAGTACTTC	CASSTDRSYEQYF
TRBV24-1	TRBD1	.	TRBJ2-3	TGTGCCACCAGTGATCAAGGACAGGGTTCAGATACGCAGTATTTT	CATSDQGQGSDTQYF
TRBV7-2	.	.	TRBJ2-7	TGTGCCAGCAGCTTAGCACAGGGAGTAGGCGAGCAGTACTTC	CASSLAQGVGEQYF
TRBV5-6	.	.	TRBJ2-7	TGTGCCAGCAGCTTCGGACAGTCCCGCGAGCAGTACTTC	CASSFGQSREQYF
TRBV14	.	.	TRBJ1-1	TGTGCCAGCAGTCGAAGCGACTCAGGAAATGAAGCTTTCTTT	CASSRSDSGNEAFF
TRBV10-3	.	.	TRBJ1-4	TGTGCCATCAGTGCCGGGGCGGCAACTAATGAAAAACTGTTTTTT	CAISAGAATNEKLFF
TRBV29-1	.	.	TRBJ1-1	TGCAGCGTAGCAGGGCTGATGGACACTGAAGCTTTCTTT	CSVAGLMDTEAFF
TRBV5-1	.	.	TRBJ1-2	TGCGCCAGCAGCGCCACAGGGTTGGACTATGGCTACACCTTC	CASSATGLDYGYTF
TRBV28	.	once	TRBJ1-2	TGTGCCAGCAGTCTGGGGGATCCGGGCTATGGCTACACCTTC	CASSLGDPGYGYTF
TRBV4-2	.	.	TRBJ2-3	TGTGCCAGCAGCCAGGGAACTAGCACAGATACGCAGTATTTT	CASSQGTSTDTQYF
TRBV12-3/TRBV12-4	TRBD2	.	TRBJ2-5	TGTGCCAGCCGCGGGAGTTTGGAGACCCAGTACTTC	CASRGSLETQYF
TRBV6-1	.	.	TRBJ1-1	TGTGCCAGCAGTGAATGGGCAGGAATAACTGAAGCTTTCTTT	CASSEWAGITEAFF
TRBV7-2	TRBD2	.	TRBJ2-2	TGTGCCAGCAGCCCCGGGGGGGCGGTCGGGGAGCTGTTTTTT	CASSPGGAVGELFF
TRBV7-8	TRBD1	.	TRBJ2-5	TGTGCCAGCAGCCTAAACAGGGGGCTTGGCGAGACCCAGTACTTC	CASSLNRGLGETQYF
TRBV6-5	TRBD1	.	TRBJ1-1	TGTGCCTACAGGACAGGGATTGAAGCTTTCTTT	CAYRTGIEAFF
TRBV7-6	.	once	TRBJ2-5	TGTGCCAGCAGCTTAAAGGGCTTCTCCGGGAGCCTGCAAGAGACCCAGTACTTC	CASSLKGFSGSLQETQYF
TRBV5-1	TRBD1	.	TRBJ1-4	TGCGCCAGCAGGGAGGGGGCGCTTGATGAAAAACTGTTTTTT	CASREGALDEKLFF
TRBV5-4	TRBD1	.	TRBJ2-7	TGTGCCAGCAGCTTACAGGGGGCCTCCTACGAGCAGTACTTC	CASSLQGASYEQYF
TRBV28	TRBD1	.	TRBJ2-5	TGTGCCAGCAGTGAGCAGGGGGTCGAAGAGACCCAGTACTTC	CASSEQGVEETQYF
TRBV27	.	.	TRBJ1-1	TGTGCCAGCAGTTTTTGGGCGGCAACTGAAGCTTTCTTT	CASSFWAATEAFF
TRBV18	.	.	TRBJ2-1	TGTGCCAGCTCACCCCGCAGGGTGGGGAATGAGCAGTTCTTC	CASSPRRVGNEQFF
TRBV5-1	.	.	TRBJ1-1	TGCGCCAGCAGCTTGGTGCCAGACGAAGCTTTCTTT	CASSLVPDEAFF
TRBV7-2	.	.	TRBJ1-1	TGTGCCAGCAGCCCCCCAGCGAGGACTGAAGCTTTCTTT	CASSPPARTEAFF
TRBV15	TRBD1	.	TRBJ2-7	TGTGCCACCAGCAGTTTGCAGGGGGCTGGCGAGCAGTACTTC	CATSSLQGAGEQYF
TRBV7-2	.	.	TRBJ2-5	TGTGCCAGCAGCTTAGTTGTGGCAGGCGGGGAGACCCAGTACTTC	CASSLVVAGGETQYF
TRBV10-1	TRBD1	.	TRBJ2-1	TGCGCCAGCAGTGGACAGGGACAGGGGGCGAATGAGCAGTTCTTC	CASSGQGQGANEQFF
TRBV19	TRBD1	.	TRBJ1-5	TGTGCCAGTAGTATCAACACCGGGACAGGGGGATCGGTTAATCAGCCCCAGCATTTT	CASSINTGTGGSVNQPQHF
TRBV5-6	.	.	TRBJ1-5	TGTGCCAGCAGCTTGGCAACAGACAATCAGCCCCAGCATTTT	CASSLATDNQPQHF
TRBV5-4	TRBD2	.	TRBJ2-3	TGTGCCAGCAGCTCAGAAATTAGCGGGAGTGGCGGGGATACGCAGTATTTT	CASSSEISGSGGDTQYF
TRBV10-3	TRBD1	.	TRBJ1-2	TGTGCCATCAGCGCGGGACAGGGCGGCGGCTACACCTTC	CAISAGQGGGYTF
TRBV6-5	.	.	TRBJ2-7	TGTGCCAGCACCAACCAGGACCAAACATCCTACGAGCAGTACTTC	CASTNQDQTSYEQYF
TRBV7-2	TRBD2	.	TRBJ2-1	TGTGCCAGCAGCTGGCGACTAGCTGATACCTACAATGAGCAGTTCTTC	CASSWRLADTYNEQFF
TRBV10-3	.	.	TRBJ1-1	TGTGCCATCAGCGACCCGGGAGAGAACACTGAAGCTTTCTTT	CAISDPGENTEAFF
TRBV28	.	.	TRBJ2-1	TGTGCCAGCAGTTTCGGGGTACTTCTTAATGAGCAGTTCTTC	CASSFGVLLNEQFF
TRBV28	.	.	TRBJ2-7	TGTGCCAGCAGTTTAAGGGGGGGCAGGGGAACCTACGAGCAGTACTTC	CASSLRGGRGTYEQYF
TRBV2	TRBD1	.	TRBJ1-2	TGTGCCAGCAGGCTCCGGGACAGGGGGCTCCATGGCTACACCTTC	CASRLRDRGLHGYTF
TRBV10-1	TRBD1	.	TRBJ1-5	TGCGCCAGTACCTACGGACAGGGAAGCAATCAGCCCCAGCATTTT	CASTYGQGSNQPQHF